This TCR beta chain was sequenced during a study of T-cell memory formation after mild COVID-19. Study information: Largely donor-specific sequence clusters came from a couple of donors.

Study-wide results and limits: The study found balanced CD4/CD8 in clones contracting day 15 to 85 and a CD4+ lean in later expanders. Some clones that responded were present in memory (sampled pre-infection), which suggests cross-reactive memory joined.

This clonotype was recorded at least ten times. Its antigen is unidentified. The CDR3 totals 16 residues. Deletions cut 3 bases from V and 0 bases from J, with 9 bases between. Constant-segment primers and 5'RACE yielded cDNA libraries for TCR alpha and TCR beta, each carrying sample barcodes and UMIs. Each CDR3 protein is one row after TCRdb ran MiXCR on the 5' RACE reads. The table includes about 200,000 distinct CDR3 sequences, 9% to 10% detected once. Material: PBMCs or a T cell subset sorted from them (not recorded which). The clonotype originates from a man between 18 and 29 years old who had mild COVID-19 (a few samples of this study predate the infection). Cell type and time point are not known. The rearrangement uses TRBV23-1 and TRBJ2-6; weak D call: TRBD1 (5 bases). TRBV23-1 is recorded as an ORF, its role being uncertain. Here the CDR3 DNA reads TGCGCCAGCAGTCAGTCGACAGTCTCTGGGGCCAACGTCCTGACTTTC. This codes for CASSQSTVSGANVLTF.